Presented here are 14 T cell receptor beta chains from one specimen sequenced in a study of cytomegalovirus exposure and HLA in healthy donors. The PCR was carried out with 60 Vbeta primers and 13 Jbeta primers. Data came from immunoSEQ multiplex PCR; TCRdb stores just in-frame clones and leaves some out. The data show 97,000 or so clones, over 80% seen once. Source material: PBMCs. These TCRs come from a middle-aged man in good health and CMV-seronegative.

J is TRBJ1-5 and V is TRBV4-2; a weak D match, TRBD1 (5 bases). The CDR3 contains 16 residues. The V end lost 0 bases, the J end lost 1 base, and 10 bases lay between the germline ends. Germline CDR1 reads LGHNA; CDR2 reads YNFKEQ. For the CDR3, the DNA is TGTGCCAGCAGCCAAGACGTGGGGCAGAGCAATCAGCCCCAGCATTTT. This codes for CASSQDVGQSNQPQHF.

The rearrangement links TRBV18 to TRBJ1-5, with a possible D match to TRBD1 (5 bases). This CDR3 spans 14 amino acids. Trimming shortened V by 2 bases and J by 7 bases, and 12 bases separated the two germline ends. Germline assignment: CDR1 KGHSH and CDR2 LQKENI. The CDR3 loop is CASSPGAGGQPQHF. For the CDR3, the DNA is TGTGCCAGCTCACCAGGGGCCGGGGGACAGCCCCAGCATTTT.

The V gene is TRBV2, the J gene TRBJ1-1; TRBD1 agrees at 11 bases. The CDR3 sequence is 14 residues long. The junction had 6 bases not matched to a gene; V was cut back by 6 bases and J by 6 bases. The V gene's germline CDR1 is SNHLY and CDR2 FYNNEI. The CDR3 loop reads CASRTGQGASEAFF. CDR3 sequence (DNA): TGTGCCAGCAGGACAGGACAGGGGGCCTCTGAAGCTTTCTTT.

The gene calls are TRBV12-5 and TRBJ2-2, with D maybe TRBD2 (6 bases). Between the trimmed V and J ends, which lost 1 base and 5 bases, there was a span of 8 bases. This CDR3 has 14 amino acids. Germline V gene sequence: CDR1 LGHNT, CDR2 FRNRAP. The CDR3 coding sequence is TGTGCTAGTGGTTTGGACGGGACTACCGGGGAGCTGTTTTTT. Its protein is CASGLDGTTGELFF.

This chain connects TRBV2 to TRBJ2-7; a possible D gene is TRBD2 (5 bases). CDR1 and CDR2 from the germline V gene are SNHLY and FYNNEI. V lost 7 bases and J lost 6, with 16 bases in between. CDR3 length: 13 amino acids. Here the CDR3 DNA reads TGTGCCAGCATGTACGTAGCGTCTCTCGAGCAGTACTTC. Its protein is CASMYVASLEQYF.

The CDR3 loop reads CASRPELGLGRNNEQFF. In DNA, the CDR3 is TGCGCCAGCCGCCCCGAGCTGGGCTTGGGGCGGAACAATGAGCAGTTCTTC. The V and J genes are TRBV4-3 and TRBJ2-1, with D tentatively TRBD1 (5 bases). Germline-derived CDR1 and CDR2 are LGHNA and YSLEER. The CDR3 is 17 residues long. V lost 8 bases, J lost 5 bases, and 25 bases lay in between.

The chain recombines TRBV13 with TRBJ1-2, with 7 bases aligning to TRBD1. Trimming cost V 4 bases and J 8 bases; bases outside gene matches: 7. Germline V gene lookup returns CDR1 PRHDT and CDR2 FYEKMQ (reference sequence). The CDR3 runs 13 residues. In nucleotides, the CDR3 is TGTGCCAGCAGCTCTCAGGGGACAGTCGGCTACACCTTC. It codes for CASSSQGTVGYTF.

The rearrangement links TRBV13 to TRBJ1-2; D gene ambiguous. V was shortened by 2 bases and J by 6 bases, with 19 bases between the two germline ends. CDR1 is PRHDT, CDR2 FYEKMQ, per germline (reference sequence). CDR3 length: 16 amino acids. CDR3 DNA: TGTGCCAGCAGCTTAAATCCAGACGGTAGCTCGGATGGCTACACCTTC. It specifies CASSLNPDGSSDGYTF.

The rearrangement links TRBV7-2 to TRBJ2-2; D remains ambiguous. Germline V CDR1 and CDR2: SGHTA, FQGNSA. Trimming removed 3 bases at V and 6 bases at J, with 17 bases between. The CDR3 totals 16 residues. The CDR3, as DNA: TGTGCCAGCAGCTTGGTCCTCTCACAAAATGCCGGGGAGCTGTTTTTT. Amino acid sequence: CASSLVLSQNAGELFF.

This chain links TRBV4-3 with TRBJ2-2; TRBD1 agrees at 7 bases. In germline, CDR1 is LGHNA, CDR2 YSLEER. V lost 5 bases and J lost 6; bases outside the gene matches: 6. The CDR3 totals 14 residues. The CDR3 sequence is CASSLQGRAGELFF. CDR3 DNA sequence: TGCGCCAGCAGCTTACAGGGGCGGGCCGGGGAGCTGTTTTTT.

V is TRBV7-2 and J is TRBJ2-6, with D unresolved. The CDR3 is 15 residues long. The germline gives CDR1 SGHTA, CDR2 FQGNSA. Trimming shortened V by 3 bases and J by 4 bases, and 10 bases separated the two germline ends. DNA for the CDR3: TGTGCCAGCAGCTTTGCAGGTTCGGGGGCCAACGTCCTGACTTTC. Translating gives CASSFAGSGANVLTF.

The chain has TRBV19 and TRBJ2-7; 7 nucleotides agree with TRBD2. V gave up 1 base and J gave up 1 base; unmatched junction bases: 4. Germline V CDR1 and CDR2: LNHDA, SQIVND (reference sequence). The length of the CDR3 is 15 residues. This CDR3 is CASSIVGGASYEQYF. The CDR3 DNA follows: TGTGCCAGTAGTATAGTGGGAGGGGCATCCTACGAGCAGTACTTC.

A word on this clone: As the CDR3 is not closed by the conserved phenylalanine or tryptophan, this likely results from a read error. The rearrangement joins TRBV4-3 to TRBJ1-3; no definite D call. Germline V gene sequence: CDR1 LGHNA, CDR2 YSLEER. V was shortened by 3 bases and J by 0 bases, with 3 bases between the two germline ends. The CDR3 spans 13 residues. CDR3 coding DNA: TGCGCCAGCAGCCAGGGCTCTGGAAACACCATATATTCT. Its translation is CASSQGSGNTIYS.

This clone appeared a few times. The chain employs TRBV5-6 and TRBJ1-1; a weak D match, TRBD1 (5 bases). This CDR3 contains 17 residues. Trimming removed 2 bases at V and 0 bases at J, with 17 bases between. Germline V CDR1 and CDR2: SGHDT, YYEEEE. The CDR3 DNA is TGTGCCAGCAGCTTAATGTGGGGCTTTAGGATGAACACTGAAGCTTTCTTT. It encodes CASSLMWGFRMNTEAFF. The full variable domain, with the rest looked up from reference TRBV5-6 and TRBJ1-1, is DAGVTQSPTHLIKTRGQQVTLRCSPKSGHDTVSWYQQALGQGPQFIFQYYEEEERQRGNFPDRFSGHQFPNYSSELNVNALLLGDSALYLCASSLMWGFRMNTEAFFGQGTRLTVV.